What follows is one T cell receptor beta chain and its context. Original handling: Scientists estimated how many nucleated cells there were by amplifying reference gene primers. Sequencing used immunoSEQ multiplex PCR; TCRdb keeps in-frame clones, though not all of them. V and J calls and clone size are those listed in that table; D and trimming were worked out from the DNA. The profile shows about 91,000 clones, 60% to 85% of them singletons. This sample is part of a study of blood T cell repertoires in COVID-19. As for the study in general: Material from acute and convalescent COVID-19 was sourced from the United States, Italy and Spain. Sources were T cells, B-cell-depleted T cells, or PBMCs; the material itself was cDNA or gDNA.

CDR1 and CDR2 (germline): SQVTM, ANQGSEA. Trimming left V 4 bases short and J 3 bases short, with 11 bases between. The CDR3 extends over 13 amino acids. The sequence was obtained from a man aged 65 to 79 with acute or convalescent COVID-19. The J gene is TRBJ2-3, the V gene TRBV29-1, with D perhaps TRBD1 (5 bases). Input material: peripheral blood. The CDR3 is CSVGTQRTDTQYF. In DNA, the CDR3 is TGCAGCGTTGGGACACAGAGGACAGATACGCAGTATTTT.